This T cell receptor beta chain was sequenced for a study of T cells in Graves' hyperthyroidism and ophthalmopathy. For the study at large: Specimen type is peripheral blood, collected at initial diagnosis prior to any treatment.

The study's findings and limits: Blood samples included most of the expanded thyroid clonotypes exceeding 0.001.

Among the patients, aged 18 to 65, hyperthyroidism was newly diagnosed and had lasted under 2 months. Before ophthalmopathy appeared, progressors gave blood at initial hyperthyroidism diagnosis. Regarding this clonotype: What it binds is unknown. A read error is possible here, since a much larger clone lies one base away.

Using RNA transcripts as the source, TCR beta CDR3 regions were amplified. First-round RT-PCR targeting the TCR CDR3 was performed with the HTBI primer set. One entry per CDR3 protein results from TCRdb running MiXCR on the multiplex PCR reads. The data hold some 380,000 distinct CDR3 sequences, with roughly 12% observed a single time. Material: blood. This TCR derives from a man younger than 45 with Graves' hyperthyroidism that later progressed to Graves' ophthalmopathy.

In DNA form, the CDR3 reads TGTGCCAGCAGTTTTCCCAGCTCCTATAATTCACCCCTCTACTTT. It encodes CASSFPSSYNSPLYF. The V gene is TRBV12-3 or TRBV12-4, the J gene TRBJ1-6, with unresolved D. The CDR3 is 15 amino acids.